This entry lists 5 T cell receptor beta chains sequenced from one sample in a study of blood T cell repertoires in COVID-19. Data came from immunoSEQ multiplex PCR; TCRdb stores just in-frame clones and leaves some out. The sample contains 250,000 to 300,000 clones, around 80% of which appear only once. Input material: PBMCs or T cells enriched from blood (not recorded which). These receptors were obtained from a man aged 35 to 55 who had been exposed to COVID-19.

This clone has a single count. The chain employs TRBV2 and TRBJ2-1, with no clear D. The CDR3 is made up of 13 amino acids. Trimming pared 3 bases from V and 2 bases from J, leaving 5 bases between. Germline assignment: CDR1 SNHLY and CDR2 FYNNEI. The CDR3 spells CASSDSAYNEQFF. The CDR3 nucleotides read TGTGCCAGCAGTGACTCGGCCTACAATGAGCAGTTCTTC.

This clone was picked up one time. The CDR3 sequence: CAWSAQGGPYEQYF. CDR3 nucleotide sequence: TGTGCCTGGAGTGCACAGGGCGGACCCTACGAGCAGTACTTC. V is TRBV30 and J is TRBJ2-7; D is possibly TRBD1 (6 bases). CDR1 GTSNPN and CDR2 SVGIG come from the germline V gene (reference sequence). V lost 1 base to trimming and J lost 2 bases, with 12 bases between them. The CDR3 totals 14 residues.

The chain recombines TRBV24-1 with TRBJ2-7; 12 bases map to TRBD1. CDR3 size: 15 residues. With V trimmed by 5 bases and J by 7 bases, 8 bases remained unmatched. In germline, CDR1 is KGHDR, CDR2 SFDVKD. The CDR3 is CATSGPGQGAREQYF. The CDR3 DNA reads as TGTGCCACCAGTGGCCCGGGACAGGGGGCGCGGGAGCAGTACTTC.

J is TRBJ1-4 and V is TRBV7-8; the D gene is possibly TRBD1 (5 bases). The CDR3 extends over 12 amino acids. The germline gives CDR1 SGHVS, CDR2 FQNEAQ. The germline V and J ends were trimmed by 2 bases and 7 bases, with 5 bases remaining between them. The CDR3 DNA follows: TGTGCCAGCAGCTTACAGGGTGAAAAACTGTTTTTT. Translated, it gives CASSLQGEKLFF.

The chain uses TRBV19 and TRBJ1-5, with D possibly TRBD1 on 5 matching bases. Trimming removed 7 bases from V and 6 bases from J, with 13 bases in between. The CDR3 contains 13 residues. Germline V gene data show CDR1 as LNHDA and CDR2 as SQIVND (reference sequence). CDR3 DNA: TGTGCCAGTACCTCCCGGGGGGGTCAGCCCCAGCATTTT. It encodes CASTSRGGQPQHF. The full variable domain, in which reference TRBV19 and TRBJ1-5 provide the parts outside the CDR3, is DGGITQSPKYLFRKEGQNVTLSCEQNLNHDAMYWYRQDPGQGLRLIYYSQIVNDFQKGDIAEGYSVSREKKESFPLTVTSAQKNPTAFYLCASTSRGGQPQHFGDGTRLSIL.